The rows below give T cell receptor beta chains drawn from one sample of a study of blood T cell repertoires in COVID-19. The method was immunoSEQ multiplex PCR; TCRdb's version includes in-frame clones alone and lacks a portion of them. The sample yields 110,000 to 150,000 clones, around 81% seen once. Specimen: peripheral blood. These receptors all stem from a woman between 45 and 60 years old with acute or convalescent COVID-19. The CDR3 runs from the conserved cysteine through the conserved F or W. The order of the fields is D gene, V gene, clone size, J gene, CDR3 protein, CDR3 DNA. A D gene is named only where the DNA matches it firmly. The size entry is marked missing in some rows and otherwise reads once, few, many or a size class.

d_call: -; v_call: TRBV9; clone_size: -; j_call: TRBJ1-6; cdr3_aa: CASSTQSGDWSPLHF; cdr3_nt: TGTGCCAGCAGCACCCAGTCGGGGGACTGGTCACCCCTCCACTTT
d_call: TRBD1; v_call: TRBV18; clone_size: few; j_call: TRBJ1-5; cdr3_aa: CASSPDRVGQPQHF; cdr3_nt: TGTGCCAGCTCACCGGACAGGGTAGGTCAGCCCCAGCATTTT
d_call: -; v_call: TRBV9; clone_size: -; j_call: TRBJ1-1; cdr3_aa: CASSVGGQQPPTEAFF; cdr3_nt: TGTGCCAGCAGCGTAGGGGGGCAACAGCCCCCCACTGAAGCTTTCTTT
d_call: -; v_call: TRBV11-2; clone_size: -; j_call: TRBJ2-1; cdr3_aa: CASSLIIGDEQFF; cdr3_nt: TGTGCCAGCAGCTTAATAATAGGGGATGAGCAGTTCTTC
d_call: TRBD1; v_call: TRBV15; clone_size: -; j_call: TRBJ1-2; cdr3_aa: CATSRDQTGRYGYTF; cdr3_nt: TGTGCCACCAGCAGAGATCAGACAGGGCGATATGGCTACACCTTC
d_call: -; v_call: TRBV9; clone_size: -; j_call: TRBJ1-4; cdr3_aa: CASSSENEKLFF; cdr3_nt: TGTGCCAGCAGCTCCGAGAATGAAAAACTGTTTTTT
d_call: -; v_call: TRBV6-4; clone_size: -; j_call: TRBJ2-1; cdr3_aa: CASSVSAINLDPWGNEQFF; cdr3_nt: TGTGCCAGCAGTGTTAGCGCTATTAATTTGGACCCCTGGGGCAATGAGCAGTTCTTC
d_call: -; v_call: TRBV19; clone_size: -; j_call: TRBJ1-3; cdr3_aa: CASRRSSGNTIYF; cdr3_nt: TGTGCCAGTAGAAGGAGCTCTGGAAACACCATATATTTT
d_call: TRBD1; v_call: TRBV5-1; clone_size: -; j_call: TRBJ1-2; cdr3_aa: CASSLGQGAYGYTF; cdr3_nt: TGCGCCAGCAGCTTGGGACAGGGGGCCTATGGCTACACCTTC
d_call: TRBD1; v_call: TRBV5-1; clone_size: -; j_call: TRBJ1-4; cdr3_aa: CASSPTGAPNEKLFF; cdr3_nt: TGCGCCAGCAGCCCAACAGGGGCTCCTAATGAAAAACTGTTTTTT
d_call: -; v_call: TRBV4-2; clone_size: -; j_call: TRBJ1-1; cdr3_aa: CASSDNRLKAFF; cdr3_nt: TGTGCCAGCAGCGACAACCGGCTTAAAGCTTTCTTT
d_call: -; v_call: TRBV2; clone_size: -; j_call: TRBJ2-6; cdr3_aa: CASSPGSGANVLTF; cdr3_nt: TGTGCCAGCAGTCCAGGGTCTGGGGCCAACGTCCTGACTTTC
d_call: -; v_call: TRBV7-9; clone_size: few; j_call: TRBJ1-1; cdr3_aa: CASSLGQNTEAFF; cdr3_nt: TGTGCCAGCAGCTTAGGACAGAACACTGAAGCTTTCTTT
d_call: -; v_call: TRBV3-1/TRBV3-2; clone_size: -; j_call: TRBJ1-5; cdr3_aa: CASSQGPPGNQPQHF; cdr3_nt: TGTGCCAGCAGCCAAGGGCCCCCCGGCAATCAGCCCCAGCATTTT
d_call: -; v_call: TRBV6-5; clone_size: -; j_call: TRBJ1-3; cdr3_aa: CASISGTGNTIYF; cdr3_nt: TGTGCCAGCATTTCCGGGACAGGAAACACCATATATTTT
d_call: TRBD1; v_call: TRBV29-1; clone_size: many; j_call: TRBJ1-2; cdr3_aa: CSVVGDRGGYGYTF; cdr3_nt: TGCAGCGTTGTTGGGGACAGGGGTGGCTATGGCTACACCTTC
d_call: TRBD1; v_call: TRBV6-6; clone_size: once; j_call: TRBJ1-6; cdr3_aa: CASSYKGQPNSPLHF; cdr3_nt: TGTGCCAGCAGTTACAAGGGACAGCCGAATTCACCCCTCCACTTT
d_call: TRBD1; v_call: TRBV7-9; clone_size: -; j_call: TRBJ2-2; cdr3_aa: CASSYPTGQTNTGELFF; cdr3_nt: TGTGCCAGCAGCTACCCGACAGGGCAGACGAACACCGGGGAGCTGTTTTTT
d_call: -; v_call: TRBV5-1; clone_size: few; j_call: TRBJ1-1; cdr3_aa: CASSPAGTDMNTEAFF; cdr3_nt: TGCGCCAGCAGCCCTGCCGGGACTGACATGAACACTGAAGCTTTCTTT
d_call: -; v_call: TRBV7-2; clone_size: once; j_call: TRBJ1-1; cdr3_aa: CASSLDAAYTEAFF; cdr3_nt: TGTGCCAGCAGCTTAGACGCGGCTTACACTGAAGCTTTCTTT
d_call: -; v_call: TRBV9; clone_size: -; j_call: TRBJ1-5; cdr3_aa: CASSVESGNQPQHF; cdr3_nt: TGTGCCAGCAGCGTAGAGTCGGGGAATCAGCCCCAGCATTTT
d_call: -; v_call: TRBV5-1; clone_size: few; j_call: TRBJ1-1; cdr3_aa: CASSVGTPNTEAFF; cdr3_nt: TGCGCCAGCAGCGTCGGGACACCGAACACTGAAGCTTTCTTT
d_call: -; v_call: TRBV23-1; clone_size: -; j_call: TRBJ2-7; cdr3_aa: CASSPKRPEVYEQYF; cdr3_nt: TGCGCCAGCAGTCCGAAACGTCCGGAGGTTTACGAGCAGTACTTC
d_call: -; v_call: TRBV28; clone_size: -; j_call: TRBJ1-1; cdr3_aa: CASSLSGNEAFF; cdr3_nt: TGTGCCAGCAGTTTGTCGGGGAATGAAGCTTTCTTT
d_call: -; v_call: TRBV28; clone_size: -; j_call: TRBJ1-5; cdr3_aa: CASSLSSQGQPQHF; cdr3_nt: TGTGCCAGCAGTTTAAGTTCCCAGGGCCAGCCCCAGCATTTT
d_call: TRBD1; v_call: TRBV5-6; clone_size: -; j_call: TRBJ1-1; cdr3_aa: CASSLGGSNTEAFF; cdr3_nt: TGTGCCAGCAGCCTAGGGGGCTCGAACACTGAAGCTTTCTTT
d_call: -; v_call: TRBV28; clone_size: -; j_call: TRBJ1-2; cdr3_aa: CASSPPGEGYGYTF; cdr3_nt: TGTGCCAGCAGTCCCCCGGGGGAAGGCTATGGCTACACCTTC
d_call: -; v_call: TRBV11-2; clone_size: -; j_call: TRBJ1-2; cdr3_aa: CASSLALPDRANYGYTF; cdr3_nt: TGTGCCAGCAGCTTAGCCCTCCCCGACAGAGCTAACTATGGCTACACCTTC
d_call: TRBD1; v_call: TRBV7-2; clone_size: -; j_call: TRBJ1-2; cdr3_aa: CASSLGQNYGYTF; cdr3_nt: TGTGCCAGCAGCTTGGGACAGAACTATGGCTACACCTTC
d_call: -; v_call: TRBV6-2/TRBV6-3; clone_size: -; j_call: TRBJ2-5; cdr3_aa: CASSYGRGETQYF; cdr3_nt: TGTGCCAGCAGTTATGGGCGGGGAGAGACCCAGTACTTC
d_call: -; v_call: TRBV4-3; clone_size: -; j_call: TRBJ1-2; cdr3_aa: CASSQMTGIKDGYTF; cdr3_nt: TGCGCCAGCAGCCAAATGACAGGCATTAAGGATGGCTACACCTTC
d_call: -; v_call: TRBV5-4; clone_size: -; j_call: TRBJ2-7; cdr3_aa: CASSSSYEQYF; cdr3_nt: TGTGCCAGCAGCTCCAGCTACGAGCAGTACTTC
d_call: -; v_call: TRBV28; clone_size: -; j_call: TRBJ1-5; cdr3_aa: CASILGDMNTNQPQHF; cdr3_nt: TGTGCCAGCATCTTAGGGGACATGAATACAAATCAGCCCCAGCATTTT
d_call: TRBD1; v_call: TRBV4-3; clone_size: -; j_call: TRBJ1-2; cdr3_aa: CASSQKGTGSHYGYTF; cdr3_nt: TGCGCCAGCAGCCAAAAAGGGACAGGGTCACACTATGGCTACACCTTC
d_call: -; v_call: TRBV7-6; clone_size: few; j_call: TRBJ2-1; cdr3_aa: CASSLEGVSYNEQFF; cdr3_nt: TGTGCCAGCAGCTTAGAAGGGGTCTCCTACAATGAGCAGTTCTTC
d_call: TRBD1; v_call: TRBV9; clone_size: -; j_call: TRBJ2-7; cdr3_aa: CASSGWTGREQYF; cdr3_nt: TGTGCCAGCAGCGGCTGGACAGGCCGCGAGCAGTACTTC
d_call: TRBD1; v_call: TRBV10-3; clone_size: -; j_call: TRBJ2-2; cdr3_aa: CAISAPPGQVNTGELFF; cdr3_nt: TGTGCCATCAGTGCGCCTCCGGGACAGGTCAACACCGGGGAGCTGTTTTTT
d_call: -; v_call: TRBV28; clone_size: -; j_call: TRBJ1-1; cdr3_aa: CASSRVLNTEAFF; cdr3_nt: TGTGCCAGCTCCAGGGTCTTGAACACTGAAGCTTTCTTT
d_call: -; v_call: TRBV28; clone_size: -; j_call: TRBJ1-5; cdr3_aa: CASSLSLTRSNQPQHF; cdr3_nt: TGTGCCAGCAGTTTATCCCTGACACGTAGCAATCAGCCCCAGCATTTT
d_call: -; v_call: TRBV5-1; clone_size: -; j_call: TRBJ1-2; cdr3_aa: CASSLDGDYGYTF; cdr3_nt: TGCGCCAGCAGCTTGGATGGGGACTACGGCTACACCTTC
d_call: TRBD1; v_call: TRBV6-5; clone_size: -; j_call: TRBJ1-5; cdr3_aa: CASRQGQNQPQHF; cdr3_nt: TGTGCCAGCAGACAGGGACAGAATCAGCCCCAGCATTTT
d_call: TRBD2; v_call: TRBV18; clone_size: -; j_call: TRBJ2-7; cdr3_aa: CASSPTAGGYEQYF; cdr3_nt: TGTGCCAGCTCACCAACGGCGGGGGGCTACGAGCAGTACTTC
d_call: TRBD1; v_call: TRBV5-1; clone_size: -; j_call: TRBJ2-5; cdr3_aa: CASRYTGGRETQYF; cdr3_nt: TGCGCCAGCAGGTACACAGGGGGGCGAGAGACCCAGTACTTC
d_call: -; v_call: TRBV7-8; clone_size: -; j_call: TRBJ1-4; cdr3_aa: CASSKGITNEKLFF; cdr3_nt: TGTGCCAGCAGCAAGGGGATCACTAATGAAAAACTGTTTTTT
d_call: -; v_call: TRBV6-6; clone_size: -; j_call: TRBJ1-4; cdr3_aa: CASNGGGATNEKLFF; cdr3_nt: TGTGCCAGCAACGGCGGAGGGGCAACTAATGAAAAACTGTTTTTT
d_call: -; v_call: TRBV5-6; clone_size: -; j_call: TRBJ1-2; cdr3_aa: CASSSAGVYGYTF; cdr3_nt: TGTGCCAGCAGCTCGGCAGGGGTCTATGGCTACACCTTC
d_call: -; v_call: TRBV3-1/TRBV3-2; clone_size: -; j_call: TRBJ1-2; cdr3_aa: CASSQDWQGGYGYTF; cdr3_nt: TGTGCCAGCAGCCAAGATTGGCAGGGTGGCTATGGCTACACCTTC
d_call: TRBD1; v_call: TRBV18; clone_size: few; j_call: TRBJ2-7; cdr3_aa: CASSPVRDSNEQYF; cdr3_nt: TGTGCCAGCTCACCGGTCCGGGACAGCAACGAGCAGTACTTC
d_call: -; v_call: TRBV12-3/TRBV12-4; clone_size: -; j_call: TRBJ1-2; cdr3_aa: CASSEGLYGYTF; cdr3_nt: TGTGCCAGCAGTGAGGGCCTCTATGGCTACACCTTC
d_call: -; v_call: TRBV3-1/TRBV3-2; clone_size: few; j_call: TRBJ2-4; cdr3_aa: CASSQVSPSGQGNIQYF; cdr3_nt: TGTGCCAGCAGCCAAGTATCCCCCTCCGGGCAGGGTAACATTCAGTACTTC
d_call: TRBD2; v_call: TRBV11-2; clone_size: -; j_call: TRBJ2-1; cdr3_aa: CASSPQGFLAGGGNEQFF; cdr3_nt: TGTGCCAGCAGCCCCCAGGGGTTTCTAGCGGGGGGAGGTAATGAGCAGTTCTTC
d_call: -; v_call: TRBV12-3/TRBV12-4; clone_size: -; j_call: TRBJ1-5; cdr3_aa: CASRGTGDQPQHF; cdr3_nt: TGTGCCAGCAGGGGGACGGGGGATCAGCCCCAGCATTTT
d_call: TRBD2; v_call: TRBV7-2; clone_size: once; j_call: TRBJ2-5; cdr3_aa: CASSPGLAGGETQYF; cdr3_nt: TGTGCCAGCAGCCCGGGACTAGCGGGAGGGGAGACCCAGTACTTC
d_call: TRBD1; v_call: TRBV6-6; clone_size: -; j_call: TRBJ2-3; cdr3_aa: CATNRGSTDTQYF; cdr3_nt: TGTGCCACAAACAGGGGAAGCACAGATACGCAGTATTTT
d_call: TRBD1; v_call: TRBV6-1; clone_size: -; j_call: TRBJ1-2; cdr3_aa: CASSEARDSFYGYTF; cdr3_nt: TGTGCCAGCAGTGAAGCAAGGGACAGCTTCTATGGCTACACCTTC
d_call: TRBD1; v_call: TRBV5-1; clone_size: -; j_call: TRBJ2-7; cdr3_aa: CASSRTGNDEQYF; cdr3_nt: TGCGCCAGCAGCAGGACAGGGAATGACGAGCAGTACTTC
d_call: TRBD1; v_call: TRBV5-8; clone_size: once; j_call: TRBJ1-3; cdr3_aa: CASRGRGTGNTIYF; cdr3_nt: TGTGCCAGCAGAGGACGGGGGACAGGGAACACCATATATTTT
d_call: -; v_call: TRBV7-3; clone_size: -; j_call: TRBJ2-5; cdr3_aa: CASSILGGETQYF; cdr3_nt: TGTGCCAGCAGCATCTTGGGAGGAGAGACCCAGTACTTC